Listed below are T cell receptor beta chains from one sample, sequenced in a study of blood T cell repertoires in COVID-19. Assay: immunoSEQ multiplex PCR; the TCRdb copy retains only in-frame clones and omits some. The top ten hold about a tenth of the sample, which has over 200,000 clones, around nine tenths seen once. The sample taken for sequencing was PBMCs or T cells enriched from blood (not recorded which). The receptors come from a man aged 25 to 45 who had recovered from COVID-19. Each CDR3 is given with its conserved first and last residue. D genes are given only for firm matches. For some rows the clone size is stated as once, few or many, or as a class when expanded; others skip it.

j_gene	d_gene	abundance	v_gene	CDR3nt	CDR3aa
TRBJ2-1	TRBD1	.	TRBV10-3	TGTGCCATCAGCCAAGGAAGGACAGGGGACGGCAATGAGCAGTTCTTC	CAISQGRTGDGNEQFF
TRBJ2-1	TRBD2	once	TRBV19	TGTGCCAGTAGTATTAGGGGAGGGAACGAGCAGTTCTTC	CASSIRGGNEQFF
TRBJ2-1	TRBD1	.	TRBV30	TGTGCCTGGAGGGGGACAGTCGGGTATGAGCAGTTCTTC	CAWRGTVGYEQFF
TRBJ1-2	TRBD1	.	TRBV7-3	TGTGCCAGCAGTCCCGGGACAGGGAGTGGTGGCTACACCTTC	CASSPGTGSGGYTF
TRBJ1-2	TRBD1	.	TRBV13	TGTGCCACCCGGCGTCTTTCAGACAGGGGTATTGATGGCTACACCTTC	CATRRLSDRGIDGYTF
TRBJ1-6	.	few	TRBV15	TGTGCCACCAGCAGAGGGGGGCTTCCACCCCTCCACTTT	CATSRGGLPPLHF
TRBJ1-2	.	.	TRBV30	TGTGCCTGGAGTGATGATAGCGGCTACACCTTC	CAWSDDSGYTF
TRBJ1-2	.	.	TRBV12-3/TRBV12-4	TGTGCCAGCAGCCCACCGGGTGGTGGCTACACCTTC	CASSPPGGGYTF
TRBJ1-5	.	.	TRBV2	TGTGCCAGCAGTGTCGCCGGAGAGCCCCAGCATTTT	CASSVAGEPQHF
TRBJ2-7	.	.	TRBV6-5	TGTGCCAGCAGTTACTCTTACGGGATGAACTACGAGCAGTACTTC	CASSYSYGMNYEQYF
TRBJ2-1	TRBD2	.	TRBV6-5	TGTGCCAGCACGGGGGGGCGGGACAATGAGCAGTTCTTC	CASTGGRDNEQFF
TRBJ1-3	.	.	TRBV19	TGTGCCAGTATGGGGTCCGGGAACTCTGGAAACACCATATATTTT	CASMGSGNSGNTIYF
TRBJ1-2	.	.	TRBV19	TGTGCCAGTAGCACGGAGACAGGCTTCTATGGCTACACCTTC	CASSTETGFYGYTF
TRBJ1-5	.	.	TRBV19	TGTGCCAGTAGTTACCAGGGTAGCAATCAGCCCCAGCATTTT	CASSYQGSNQPQHF
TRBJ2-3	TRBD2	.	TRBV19	TGTGCCAGTGGAGTTACTAGCGGGGGGGTCTATACGCAGTATTTT	CASGVTSGGVYTQYF
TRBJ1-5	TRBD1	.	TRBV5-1	TGCGCCAGCAGCTTGGGACAGGGGGATCAGCCCCAGCATTTT	CASSLGQGDQPQHF
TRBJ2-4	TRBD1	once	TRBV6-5	TGTGCCAGCAGTACGGGACAGTCAGCCAAAAACATTCAGTACTTC	CASSTGQSAKNIQYF
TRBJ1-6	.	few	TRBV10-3	TGTGCCATACGGACAGAAGTTAATTCACCCCTCCACTTT	CAIRTEVNSPLHF
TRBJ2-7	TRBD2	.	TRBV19	TGTGCCAGTAGTACCCTCGGGGGGAGGAGCTCCTACGAGCAGTACTTC	CASSTLGGRSSYEQYF
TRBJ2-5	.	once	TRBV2	TGTGCCAGCAGTGCCCAAAGGGGAGAGACCCAGTACTTC	CASSAQRGETQYF
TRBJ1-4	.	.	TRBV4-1	TGCGCCAGCAGCCAACCCTACAGGGAAAGTGATGAAAAACTGTTTTTT	CASSQPYRESDEKLFF
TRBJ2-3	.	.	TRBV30	TGTGCCTGGAGACCCGCCGGGGGGCCCACAGATACGCAGTATTTT	CAWRPAGGPTDTQYF
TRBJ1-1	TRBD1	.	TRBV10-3	TGTGCCATCAGTGAGGGGACAGGGGAAGCTTTCTTT	CAISEGTGEAFF
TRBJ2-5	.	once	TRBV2	TGTGCCAGCACCGATTTGGGGGGACCTCAAGAGACCCAGTACTTC	CASTDLGGPQETQYF
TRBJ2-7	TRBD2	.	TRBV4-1	TGCGCCAGCAGCCCCGGGACTAGCGGGAGCATGGGCTACGAGCAGTACTTC	CASSPGTSGSMGYEQYF
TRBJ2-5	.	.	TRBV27	TGTGCCAGCAGTTCTTGGGAGGGCAGGGGAGGAAACCAGTACTTC	CASSSWEGRGGNQYF
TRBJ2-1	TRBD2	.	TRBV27	TGTGCCAGCAGTTTACTAGCGGGAGTTGAGCAGTTCTTC	CASSLLAGVEQFF
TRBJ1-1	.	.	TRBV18	TGTGCCAGCTCACCAGTTCTGGGCGGGACTGAAGCTTTCTTT	CASSPVLGGTEAFF